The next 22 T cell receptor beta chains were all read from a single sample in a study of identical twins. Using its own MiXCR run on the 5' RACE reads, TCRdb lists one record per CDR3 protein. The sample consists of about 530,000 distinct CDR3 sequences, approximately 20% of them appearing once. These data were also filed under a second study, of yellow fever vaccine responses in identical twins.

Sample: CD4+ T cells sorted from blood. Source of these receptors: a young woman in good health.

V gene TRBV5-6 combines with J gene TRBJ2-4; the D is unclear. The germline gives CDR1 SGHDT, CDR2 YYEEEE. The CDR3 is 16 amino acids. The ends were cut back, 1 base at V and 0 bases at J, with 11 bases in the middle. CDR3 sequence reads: CASSLSAGLAKNIQYF. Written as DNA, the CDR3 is TGTGCCAGCAGCTTGTCGGCAGGCTTAGCCAAAAACATTCAGTACTTC.

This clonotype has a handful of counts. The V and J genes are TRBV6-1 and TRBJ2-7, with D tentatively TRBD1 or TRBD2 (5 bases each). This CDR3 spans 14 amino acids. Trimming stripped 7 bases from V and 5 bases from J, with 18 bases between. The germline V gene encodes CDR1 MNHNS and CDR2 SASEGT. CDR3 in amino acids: CASTNRGRGDEQYV. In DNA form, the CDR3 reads TGTGCCAGCACGAACCGAGGGAGAGGGGACGAGCAGTACGTC.

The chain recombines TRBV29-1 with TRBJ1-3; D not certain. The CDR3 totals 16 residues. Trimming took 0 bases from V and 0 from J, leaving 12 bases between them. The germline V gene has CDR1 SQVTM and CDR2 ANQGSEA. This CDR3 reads CSVEELPVSSGNTIYF. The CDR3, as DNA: TGCAGCGTTGAAGAACTGCCAGTATCCTCTGGAAACACCATATATTTT.

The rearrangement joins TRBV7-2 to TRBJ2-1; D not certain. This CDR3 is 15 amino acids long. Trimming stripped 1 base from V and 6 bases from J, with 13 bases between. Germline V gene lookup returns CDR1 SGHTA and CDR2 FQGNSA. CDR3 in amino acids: CASSLGPARGNEQFF. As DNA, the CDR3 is TGTGCCAGCAGCTTAGGGCCAGCCCGAGGCAATGAGCAGTTCTTC.

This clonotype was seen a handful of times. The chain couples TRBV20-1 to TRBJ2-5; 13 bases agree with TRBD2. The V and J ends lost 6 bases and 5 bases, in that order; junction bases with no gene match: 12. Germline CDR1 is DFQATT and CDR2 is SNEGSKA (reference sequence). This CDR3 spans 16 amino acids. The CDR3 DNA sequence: TGCAGTGCCGGCCGAACTAGCGGGGGGGCCTATGAGACCCAGTACTTC. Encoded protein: CSAGRTSGGAYETQYF.

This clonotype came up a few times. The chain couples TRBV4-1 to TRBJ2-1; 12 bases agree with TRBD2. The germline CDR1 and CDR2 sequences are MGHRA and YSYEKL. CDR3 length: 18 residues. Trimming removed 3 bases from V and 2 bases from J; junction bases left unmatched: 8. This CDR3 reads CASSHGLAGRLTYNEQFF. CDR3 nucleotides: TGCGCCAGCAGCCACGGACTAGCGGGAAGGTTGACCTACAATGAGCAGTTCTTC.

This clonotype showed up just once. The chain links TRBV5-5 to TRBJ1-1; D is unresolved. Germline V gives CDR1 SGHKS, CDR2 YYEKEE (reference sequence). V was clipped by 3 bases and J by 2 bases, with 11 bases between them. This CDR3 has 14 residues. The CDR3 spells CASSSIVPNTEAFF. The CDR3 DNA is TGTGCCAGCAGCTCCATTGTCCCTAACACTGAAGCTTTCTTT.

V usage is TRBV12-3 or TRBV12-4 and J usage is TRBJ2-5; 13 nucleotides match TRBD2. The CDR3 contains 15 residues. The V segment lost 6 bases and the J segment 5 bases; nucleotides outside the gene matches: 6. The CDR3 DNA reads TGTGCCAGCAGCACCGGGACTAGCGGGATTGAGACCCAGTACTTC. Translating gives CASSTGTSGIETQYF.

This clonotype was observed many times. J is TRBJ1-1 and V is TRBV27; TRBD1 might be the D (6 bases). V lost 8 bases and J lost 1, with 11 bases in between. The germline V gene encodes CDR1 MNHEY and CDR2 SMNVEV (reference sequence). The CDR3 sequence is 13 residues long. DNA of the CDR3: TGTGCCAGCTATGTACAGGGGAACACTGAAGCTTTCTTT. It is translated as CASYVQGNTEAFF.

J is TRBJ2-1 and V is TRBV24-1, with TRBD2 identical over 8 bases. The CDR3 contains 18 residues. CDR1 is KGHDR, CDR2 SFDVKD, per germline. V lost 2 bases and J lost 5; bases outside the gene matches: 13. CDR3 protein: CATSDYGASGGKNNEQFF. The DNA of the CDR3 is TGTGCCACCAGTGATTATGGGGCGAGCGGGGGAAAAAACAATGAGCAGTTCTTC.

CDR3 region: CASRRQGGAFF. The DNA of the CDR3 is TGTGCCAGCAGGCGACAGGGCGGCGCTTTCTTT. The chain uses TRBV28 and TRBJ1-1; 7 bases agree with TRBD1. Per the germline V gene, CDR1 is MDHEN and CDR2 is SYDVKM. This CDR3 comprises 11 residues. The V segment lost 6 bases and the J segment 11 bases; nucleotides outside the gene matches: 6. The full variable domain, completed using reference TRBV28 and TRBJ1-1, is DVKVTQSSRYLVKRTGEKVFLECVQDMDHENMFWYRQDPGLGLRLIYFSYDVKMKEKGDIPEGYSVSREKKERFSLILESASTNQTSMYLCASRRQGGAFFGQGTRLTVV.

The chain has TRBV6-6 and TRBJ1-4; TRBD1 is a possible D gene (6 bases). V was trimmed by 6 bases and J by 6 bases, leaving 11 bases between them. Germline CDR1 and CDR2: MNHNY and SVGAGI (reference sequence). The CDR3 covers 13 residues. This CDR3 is CASRVGGYEKLFF. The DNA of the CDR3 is TGTGCCAGCAGAGTTGGGGGCTATGAAAAACTGTTTTTT.

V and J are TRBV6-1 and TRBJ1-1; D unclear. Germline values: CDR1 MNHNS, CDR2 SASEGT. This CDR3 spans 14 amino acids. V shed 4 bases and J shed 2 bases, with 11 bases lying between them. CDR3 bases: TGTGCCAGCAGTGCAACTCGCGGTAACACTGAAGCTTTCTTT. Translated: CASSATRGNTEAFF.

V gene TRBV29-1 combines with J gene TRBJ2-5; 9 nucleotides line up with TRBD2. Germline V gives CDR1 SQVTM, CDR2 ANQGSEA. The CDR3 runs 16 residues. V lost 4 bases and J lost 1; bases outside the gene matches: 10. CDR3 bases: TGCAGCGTTGGGGGCAAGCGGGAGGCCTTCCAAGAGACCCAGTACTTC. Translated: CSVGGKREAFQETQYF.

CDR3 in amino acids: CASSDSSNYGYTF. DNA for the CDR3: TGCGCCAGCAGCGACAGCTCTAACTATGGCTACACCTTC. The genes are TRBV5-1 and TRBJ1-2; D might be TRBD1 (5 bases). The CDR3 loop spans 13 amino acids. V lost 4 bases and J 0 bases, leaving 7 bases between the germline ends. CDR1 SGHRS and CDR2 YFSETQ come from the germline V gene.

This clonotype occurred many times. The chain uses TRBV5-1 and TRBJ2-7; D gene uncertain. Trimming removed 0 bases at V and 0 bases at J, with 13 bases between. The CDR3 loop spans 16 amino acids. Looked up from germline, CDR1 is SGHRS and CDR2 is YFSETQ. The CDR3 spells CASSLGLAEASYEQYF. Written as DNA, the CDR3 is TGCGCCAGCAGCTTGGGACTTGCGGAAGCCTCCTACGAGCAGTACTTC.

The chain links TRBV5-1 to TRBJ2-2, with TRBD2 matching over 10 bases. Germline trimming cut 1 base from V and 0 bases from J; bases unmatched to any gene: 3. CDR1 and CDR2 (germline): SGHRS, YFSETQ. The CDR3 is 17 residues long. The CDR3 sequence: CASSLLGLATNTGELFF. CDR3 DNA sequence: TGCGCCAGCAGCTTGCTGGGACTAGCGACGAACACCGGGGAGCTGTTTTTT.

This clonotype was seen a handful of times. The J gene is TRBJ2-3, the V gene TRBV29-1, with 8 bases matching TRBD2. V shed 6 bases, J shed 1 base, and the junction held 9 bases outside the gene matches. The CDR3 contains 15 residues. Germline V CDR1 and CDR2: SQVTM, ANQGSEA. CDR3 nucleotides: TGCAGCGTCGCCGTTAGCGGGGTGGGCACAGATACGCAGTATTTT. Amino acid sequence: CSVAVSGVGTDTQYF.

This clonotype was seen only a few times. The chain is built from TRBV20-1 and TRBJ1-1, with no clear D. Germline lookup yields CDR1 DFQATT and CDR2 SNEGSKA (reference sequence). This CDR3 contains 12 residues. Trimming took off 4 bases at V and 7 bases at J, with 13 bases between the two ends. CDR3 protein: CSATPREGEAFF. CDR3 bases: TGCAGTGCTACTCCCCGGGAAGGTGAAGCTTTCTTT.

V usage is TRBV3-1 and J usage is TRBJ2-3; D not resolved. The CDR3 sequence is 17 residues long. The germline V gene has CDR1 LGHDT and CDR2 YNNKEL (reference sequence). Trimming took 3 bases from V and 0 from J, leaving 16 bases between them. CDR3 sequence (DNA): TGTGCCAGCAGCCATCACACCCTCTCTAAGAGCACAGATACGCAGTATTTT. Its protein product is CASSHHTLSKSTDTQYF.

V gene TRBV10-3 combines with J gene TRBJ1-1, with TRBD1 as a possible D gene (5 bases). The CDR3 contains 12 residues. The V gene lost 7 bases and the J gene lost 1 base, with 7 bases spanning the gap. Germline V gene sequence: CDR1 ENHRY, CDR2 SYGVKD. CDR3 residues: CAIKGANTEAFF. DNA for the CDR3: TGTGCCATCAAAGGGGCGAACACTGAAGCTTTCTTT.

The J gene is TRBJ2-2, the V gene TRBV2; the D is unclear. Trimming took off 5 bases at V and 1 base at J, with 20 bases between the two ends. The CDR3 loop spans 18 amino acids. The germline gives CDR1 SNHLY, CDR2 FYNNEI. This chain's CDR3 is CASSIRNTIGQNTGELFF. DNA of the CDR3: TGTGCCAGCAGTATACGCAATACAATAGGCCAGAACACCGGGGAGCTGTTTTTT. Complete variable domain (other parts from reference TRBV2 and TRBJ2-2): EPEVTQTPSHQVTQMGQEVILRCVPISNHLYFYWYRQILGQKVEFLVSFYNNEISEKSEIFDDQFSVERPDGSNFTLKIRSTKLEDSAMYFCASSIRNTIGQNTGELFFGEGSRLTVL.